What follows are 13 T cell receptor beta chains derived from one specimen sequenced in a study of CD8 T cells in ankylosing spondylitis. MiXCR was run by TCRdb on the 5' RACE reads, yielding one entry per CDR3 protein. The sample consists of approximately 340,000 distinct CDR3 sequences, roughly 14% of them appearing once. Sequenced sample: blood, either unsorted or a sorted T cell fraction (not recorded which). The source is a male donor with ankylosing spondylitis or in good health (not recorded which).

The DNA for the CDR3 is TGCAGCGTTGTGCCCGGAAACTATGGCTACACCTTC. Protein sequence: CSVVPGNYGYTF. The chain recombines TRBV29-1 with TRBJ1-2; D gene ambiguous. CDR1 and CDR2 from the germline V gene are SQVTM and ANQGSEA. Deletions cut 4 bases from V and 2 bases from J, with 8 bases between. This CDR3 contains 12 residues.

This sequence joins TRBV2 and TRBJ1-2; tentatively, D is TRBD1 (6 bases). CDR3 length equals 16 residues. Trimming cost V 2 bases and J 5 bases, with 18 bases left between them. Germline CDR1 is SNHLY and CDR2 is FYNNEI. The CDR3 spells CASSERKGGVSYGYTF. CDR3 nucleotide sequence: TGTGCCAGCAGTGAACGGAAAGGGGGGGTTTCGTATGGCTACACCTTC.

This clonotype was observed a few times. This chain joins TRBV10-3 and TRBJ2-6, with TRBD1 identical over 9 bases. Germline V gene lookup returns CDR1 ENHRY and CDR2 SYGVKD. The CDR3 has 20 amino acids. After removal of 4 bases from V and 0 bases from J, the junction contained 13 bases not matched to a gene. The CDR3 is CAISGSRTGVSLSGANVLTF. CDR3 in DNA: TGTGCCATCAGTGGATCCCGGACAGGGGTGTCCCTCTCTGGGGCCAACGTCCTGACTTTC.

This clonotype was seen only a few times. J is TRBJ2-7 and V is TRBV29-1; TRBD2 agrees at 13 bases. The CDR3 consists of 14 residues. Germline loops: CDR1 SQVTM, CDR2 ANQGSEA. Trimming removed 6 bases from V and 6 bases from J; junction bases left unmatched: 8. The CDR3 coding sequence is TGCAGCGTCGCCAAACTAGCGGGAGGGGTCGAGCAGTACTTC. Translation: CSVAKLAGGVEQYF.

At least ten counts were recorded for this clonotype. This rearrangement joins TRBV24-1 to TRBJ2-3; possible D gene TRBD1, 5 bases. The V and J ends lost 2 bases and 11 bases respectively, with 19 bases between them. Per germline, CDR1 KGHDR and CDR2 SFDVKD. The CDR3 consists of 15 residues. CDR3 region: CATSDSKQGPRVQYF. The CDR3 nucleotides are TGTGCCACCAGTGATTCAAAGCAGGGCCCCCGGGTGCAGTATTTT.

This clonotype was observed at least ten times. The V call is TRBV12-3 or TRBV12-4, the J call TRBJ1-1; D gene uncertain. Deletions cut 2 bases from V and 1 base from J, with 5 bases between. The CDR3 sequence is 13 residues long. This chain's CDR3 is CASSLRRNTEAFF. CDR3 coding DNA: TGTGCCAGCAGTTTAAGGAGGAACACTGAAGCTTTCTTT.

The chain carries TRBV4-1 and TRBJ2-3; 11 bases are a match to TRBD2. Germline CDR1 and CDR2: MGHRA and YSYEKL. This CDR3 has 16 amino acids. Trimming took 0 bases from V and 9 from J; bases not matched to a gene: 8. The CDR3 protein is CASSQDWLAGGGTQYF. The CDR3 DNA reads as TGCGCCAGCAGCCAAGATTGGCTAGCGGGGGGAGGAACGCAGTATTTT.

The chain uses TRBV6-5 and TRBJ2-1; a weak D match, TRBD1 (6 bases). The germline CDR1 and CDR2 sequences are MNHEY and SVGAGI. Trimming left V 4 bases short and J 2 bases short, with 15 bases between. The CDR3 length is 16 residues. CDR3 nucleotide sequence: TGTGCCAGCAGTTTGATGGCAGGGGTGACCTACAATGAGCAGTTCTTC. It yields the protein CASSLMAGVTYNEQFF.

This chain joins TRBV12-3 or TRBV12-4 and TRBJ1-1; 8 bases match TRBD1. The CDR3 length is 14 residues. J lost 5 bases, V lost 6 bases, and 8 bases had no gene match. In nucleotides, the CDR3 is TGTGCCAGCAGGATCGACAGGGGCAGTACTGAAGCTTTCTTT. Encoded protein: CASRIDRGSTEAFF.

This clonotype was seen a few times. The chain employs TRBV2 and TRBJ2-5; 14 bases align to TRBD2. Germline assignment: CDR1 SNHLY and CDR2 FYNNEI. Trimming cost V 6 bases and J 4 bases; bases outside gene matches: 10. This CDR3 region has 17 residues. The CDR3 reads CASSPGLAGAWGETQYF. The CDR3 DNA follows: TGTGCCAGCAGCCCGGGACTAGCGGGGGCGTGGGGAGAGACCCAGTACTTC.

The rearrangement links TRBV5-1 to TRBJ2-5; possibly TRBD1 for D (6 bases). The CDR3 is 14 residues long. The V end lost 0 bases, the J end lost 3 bases, and 9 bases lay between the germline ends. The germline gives CDR1 SGHRS, CDR2 YFSETQ. The CDR3 protein is CASSLEQGEETQYF. The CDR3 nucleotides are TGCGCCAGCAGCTTGGAACAGGGTGAAGAGACCCAGTACTTC.

This clonotype showed up many times. The J gene is TRBJ1-5, the V gene TRBV4-2; a possible D gene is TRBD1 (5 bases). CDR3 length: 14 residues. Germline lookup yields CDR1 LGHNA and CDR2 YNFKEQ. V lost 4 bases to trimming and J lost 7 bases, with 14 bases between them. The CDR3 DNA reads as TGTGCCAGCAGCCCTTCTCCCAGGGAACAGCCCCAGCATTTT. Residues: CASSPSPREQPQHF.

Of note for this clonotype: The germline gene is not matched at one end of the junction; a read error may be the cause. The genes are TRBV27 and TRBJ2-7, with no clear D. Germline-derived CDR1 and CDR2 are MNHEY and SMNVEV (reference sequence). This CDR3 spans 14 amino acids. CDR3 nucleotide sequence: TGTGTCAGCAGTGGTACAGCCTCTTCCTACGAGCAGTACTTC. It specifies CVSSGTASSYEQYF.